Shown below are 5 T cell receptor beta chains from a single sample sequenced in a study of blood T cell repertoires in COVID-19. Clones were sequenced by immunoSEQ multiplex PCR, and TCRdb holds only the in-frame ones, with some missing. Of 60,000 to 90,000 clones in the sample, roughly 70% are singletons; the top ten hold more than 20%. Sequenced material: peripheral blood. Every receptor here comes from a man aged 55-75 years with acute or convalescent COVID-19.

The chain joins TRBV4-2 to TRBJ1-4; tentatively, D is TRBD1 (6 bases). The CDR3 runs to 15 residues. From germline, CDR1 is LGHNA and CDR2 YNFKEQ. Trimming shortened V by 5 bases and J by 4 bases, and 14 bases separated the two germline ends. CDR3 sequence: CASSNRDTHNEKLFF. CDR3 DNA sequence: TGTGCCAGCAGCAACCGGGACACTCATAATGAAAAACTGTTTTTT.

The V call is TRBV12-3 or TRBV12-4, the J call TRBJ2-7, with D possibly being TRBD2 (5 bases). CDR3 length equals 13 residues. Trimming left V 2 bases short and J 5 bases short, with 10 bases between. As DNA, the CDR3 is TGTGCCAGCAGTTTAACTAGTGGCCACGAGCAGTACTTC. It encodes CASSLTSGHEQYF.

The chain combines TRBV5-1 with TRBJ1-6; TRBD1 is a possible D gene (5 bases). Germline lookup yields CDR1 SGHRS and CDR2 YFSETQ. The CDR3 covers 16 residues. V dropped 1 base and J dropped 8 bases, with 16 bases sitting between them. CDR3 residues: CASSLRTSLGDSPLHF. The DNA of the CDR3 is TGCGCCAGCAGCTTGAGGACGTCCTTAGGGGATTCACCCCTCCACTTT.

The chain links TRBV19 to TRBJ1-5, with 10 bases aligning to TRBD1. Germline V lookup: CDR1 LNHDA, CDR2 SQIVND (reference sequence). With V trimmed by 4 bases and J by 0 bases, 12 bases remained unmatched. The CDR3 loop spans 19 amino acids. CDR3: CASSKRKGQGTYSNQPQHF. The CDR3 DNA reads TGTGCCAGTAGTAAAAGGAAGGGACAGGGGACTTATAGCAATCAGCCCCAGCATTTT.

Here the CDR3 reads CAISGGTSGVTDTQYF. The CDR3 DNA reads TGTGCCATCAGTGGTGGGACTAGCGGGGTCACAGATACGCAGTATTTT. V gene TRBV10-3 combines with J gene TRBJ2-3, with 13 bases that match TRBD2. The germline V gene encodes CDR1 ENHRY and CDR2 SYGVKD. The trim removed 4 bases at V and 2 bases at J, leaving 3 bases unmatched. The CDR3 loop spans 16 amino acids.